The T cell receptor (beta chain) described here comes from a study of regulatory T cells in long-lasting Graves disease. Time point indicated: persistent/refractory GD, antithyroid drugs over 5 years with positive TRAb. PBMC-derived RNA was used for the TCR library. A peripheral blood sample, roughly 9 milliliters in volume, was drawn into EDTA tubes. With iRepertoire HTBI primers and Arm-PCR of CDR3 regions, TCR beta libraries were built. One entry per CDR3 protein, called by TCRdb with MiXCR from the multiplex PCR reads. The sample lists over 300,000 distinct CDR3 sequences; 15% to 20% were seen once. The CDR3 runs 14 residues. Germline trimming cut 0 bases from V and 5 bases from J; bases unmatched to any gene: 3. Per the germline V gene, CDR1 is MGHRA and CDR2 is YSYEKL.

The sample was peripheral blood mononuclear cells (PBMCs), taken when the disease was refractory, from a patient treated with antithyroid drugs. The chain has TRBV4-1 and TRBJ2-7; TRBD2 aligns across 8 bases. This TCR came from a female donor with Graves disease. The CDR3 here is CASSQDASGHEQYF. CDR3 nucleotides: TGCGCCAGCAGCCAAGATGCTAGCGGGCACGAGCAGTACTTC.